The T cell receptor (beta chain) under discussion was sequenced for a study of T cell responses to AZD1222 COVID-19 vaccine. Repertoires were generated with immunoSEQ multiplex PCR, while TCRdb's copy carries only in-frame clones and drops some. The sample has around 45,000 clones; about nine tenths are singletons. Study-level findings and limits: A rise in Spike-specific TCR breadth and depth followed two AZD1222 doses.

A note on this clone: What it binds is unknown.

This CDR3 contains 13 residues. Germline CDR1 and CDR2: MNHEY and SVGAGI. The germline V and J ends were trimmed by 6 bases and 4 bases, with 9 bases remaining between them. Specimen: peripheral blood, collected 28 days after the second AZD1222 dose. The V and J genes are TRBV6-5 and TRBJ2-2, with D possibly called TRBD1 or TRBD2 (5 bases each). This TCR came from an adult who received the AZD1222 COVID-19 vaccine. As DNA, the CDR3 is TGTGCCAGCAGAGGGACGGCCACCGGGGAGCTGTTTTTT. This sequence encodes CASRGTATGELFF.